What follows is one T cell receptor (beta chain) and its context. The protocol was immunoSEQ multiplex PCR, while the TCRdb copy is restricted to in-frame clones and leaves out a portion. The table includes around 500,000 clones, 70% to 90% detected once. The sample comes from a study of blood T cell repertoires in COVID-19. Study information: From the United States, Italy and Spain came samples of acute and convalescent COVID-19. The analysed material was cDNA or gDNA that came from T cells, B-cell-depleted T cells, or PBMCs.

Germline V gene data show CDR1 as SQVTM and CDR2 as ANQGSEA. This CDR3 has 12 amino acids. V gave up 6 bases and J gave up 5 bases, with 13 bases separating them. The chain has TRBV29-1 and TRBJ1-1; unclear D gene. Sample: peripheral blood. The receptor was isolated from a human donor in a cohort sampled during active COVID-19. The CDR3 region has the DNA TGCAGCGTACCGGGATCACTAACTGAAGCTTTCTTT. Translated, it gives CSVPGSLTEAFF.